This TCR beta chain comes out of a study of cytomegalovirus exposure and HLA in healthy donors. In the study overall: Researchers found that 81% of under 450 genotyped donors fell within the Caucasian-associated ancestry cluster.

Use of 60 Vbeta and 13 Jbeta primers characterized the PCR. Clones were sequenced by immunoSEQ multiplex PCR, and TCRdb holds only the in-frame ones, with some missing. The sample yields roughly 120,000 clones, 60% to 85% seen once. In this sample, this clone turned up a few times. Antigen specificity is unknown. Trimming removed 7 bases from V and 4 bases from J; junction bases left unmatched: 10. CDR3 size: 15 residues. Looked up from germline, CDR1 is LNHDA and CDR2 is SQIVND (reference sequence). Study conclusions and caveats: Reported results showed that the classifier diagnosed cytomegalovirus status with high specificity and sensitivity. Common viral pathogens were later found to be apparently linked to several of the most significant clusters.

This clonotype was sampled from a woman between 40 and 50 years old in good health and CMV-seropositive. Material for sequencing was PBMCs. This chain connects TRBV19 to TRBJ1-2, with TRBD1 matching 9 bases. The CDR3 DNA follows: TGTGCCAGTATTCATCCGGGACAGGGCAGCTATGGCTACACCTTC. Its protein product is CASIHPGQGSYGYTF.